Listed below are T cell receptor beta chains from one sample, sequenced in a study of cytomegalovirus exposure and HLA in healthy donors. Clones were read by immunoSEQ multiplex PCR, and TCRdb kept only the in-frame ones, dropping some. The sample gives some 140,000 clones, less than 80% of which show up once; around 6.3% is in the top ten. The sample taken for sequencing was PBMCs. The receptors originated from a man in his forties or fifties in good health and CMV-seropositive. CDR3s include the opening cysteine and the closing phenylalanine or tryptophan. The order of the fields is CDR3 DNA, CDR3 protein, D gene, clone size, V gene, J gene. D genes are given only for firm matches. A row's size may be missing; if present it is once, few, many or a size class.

CDR3nt: TGTGCCTGGAGTCCTCTACTGGAGGACTATGGCTACACCTTC
CDR3aa: CAWSPLLEDYGYTF
d_gene: .
abundance: .
v_gene: TRBV30
j_gene: TRBJ1-2

CDR3nt: TGTGCCAGCAGTTACGGGGGCGGATATGGCTACACCTTC
CDR3aa: CASSYGGGYGYTF
d_gene: .
abundance: once
v_gene: TRBV6-6
j_gene: TRBJ1-2

CDR3nt: TGTGCCAGCAGCCTATGGACGGGGACAGACCAGTTCTTC
CDR3aa: CASSLWTGTDQFF
d_gene: TRBD1
abundance: .
v_gene: TRBV7-7
j_gene: TRBJ2-1

CDR3nt: TGTGCCAGCAGTTTTAGGGGGCGAGGTACGCAGTATTTT
CDR3aa: CASSFRGRGTQYF
d_gene: TRBD1
abundance: .
v_gene: TRBV27
j_gene: TRBJ2-3

CDR3nt: TGTGCCAGCAGTCTGACAAATCAGCCCCAGCATTTT
CDR3aa: CASSLTNQPQHF
d_gene: .
abundance: .
v_gene: TRBV28
j_gene: TRBJ1-5

CDR3nt: TGTGCCAGCAGCTCCCCGGGAACAGATACGCAGTATTTT
CDR3aa: CASSSPGTDTQYF
d_gene: .
abundance: .
v_gene: TRBV7-9
j_gene: TRBJ2-3

CDR3nt: TGTGCCAGCAACCCTACCGGGACTAGTGGGGATACGCAGTATTTT
CDR3aa: CASNPTGTSGDTQYF
d_gene: TRBD2
abundance: .
v_gene: TRBV6-5
j_gene: TRBJ2-3

CDR3nt: TGTGCCAGCAAAGACAGGGGGTTTAGTCAGCCCCAGCATTTT
CDR3aa: CASKDRGFSQPQHF
d_gene: TRBD1
abundance: .
v_gene: TRBV6-5
j_gene: TRBJ1-5

CDR3nt: TGTGCCTGGAGCCTCCCGGGACTAGCGGGAGGGCGCCCAGATACGCAGTATTTT
CDR3aa: CAWSLPGLAGGRPDTQYF
d_gene: TRBD2
abundance: .
v_gene: TRBV30
j_gene: TRBJ2-3

CDR3nt: TGTGCCAGCAGGCCTAAGGGGGGGGCGACCTATGGCTACACCTTC
CDR3aa: CASRPKGGATYGYTF
d_gene: .
abundance: .
v_gene: TRBV6-5
j_gene: TRBJ1-2

CDR3nt: TGTGCTAGTGGCCATAGCGGGAGGGCCACAGATACGCAGTATTTT
CDR3aa: CASGHSGRATDTQYF
d_gene: TRBD2
abundance: .
v_gene: TRBV12-5
j_gene: TRBJ2-3